These 14 T cell receptor beta chains share one sample of origin, sequenced in a study of human T cells and chemical hapten exposure. Time point indicated: patch test 3, about 24 weeks after DPC sensitization. Treatment indicated: therapeutic diphenylcyclopropenone sensitization with weekly scalp DPC. Using its own MiXCR run on the RACE reads, TCRdb lists one record per CDR3 protein. The data contain roughly 60,000 distinct CDR3 sequences, approximately 13% of them singletons. Sequenced material: whole blood, taken in connection with sensitization to the hapten diphenylcyclopropenone (DPC). These receptor sequences come from a man aged 25 to 45 with alopecia areata. Some clones in this sample may be carry-over from other donors' samples.

This clonotype has just a few counts. The V and J genes are TRBV27 and TRBJ2-2; 11 bases fit TRBD1. CDR3 size: 15 residues. V lost 3 bases to trimming and J lost 4 bases; unmatched junction nucleotides: 1. In germline, CDR1 is MNHEY, CDR2 SMNVEV (reference sequence). This chain's CDR3 is CASSLGTGGTGELFF. The DNA of the CDR3 is TGTGCCAGCAGTTTGGGGACAGGGGGCACCGGGGAGCTGTTTTTT.

CDR3 bases: TGTGCCAGCAGTGACCGGACAGGGGCCGGGGCCAACGTCCTGACTTTC. It translates to CASSDRTGAGANVLTF. The chain is built from TRBV27 and TRBJ2-6; 9 nucleotides match TRBD1. CDR3 length: 16 amino acids. The germline V gene encodes CDR1 MNHEY and CDR2 SMNVEV (reference sequence). The V segment lost 5 bases and the J segment 4 bases; nucleotides outside the gene matches: 6.

The J gene is TRBJ1-1, the V gene TRBV29-1, with D possibly being TRBD1 (6 bases). Trimming cost V 1 base and J 1 base, with 10 bases left between them. Germline CDR1 reads SQVTM; CDR2 reads ANQGSEA. The CDR3 extends over 14 amino acids. The CDR3 here is CSVEVQGRNTEAFF. The CDR3 nucleotides read TGCAGCGTTGAAGTGCAGGGGAGGAACACTGAAGCTTTCTTT.

This clonotype was detected ten times or more. The chain is built from TRBV20-1 and TRBJ1-2; 12 bases fit TRBD1. Germline V gene data show CDR1 as DFQATT and CDR2 as SNEGSKA (reference sequence). V trimming: 3 bases; J trimming: 2 bases; junction bases outside the gene matches: 10. The CDR3 is made up of 17 amino acids. This chain's CDR3 is CSARRRDRGPQNYGYTF. The CDR3 DNA sequence: TGCAGTGCTAGGCGCCGGGACAGGGGGCCTCAAAACTATGGCTACACCTTC.

This clonotype turned up a few times. The J gene is TRBJ1-1, the V gene TRBV2; D uncertain. Germline CDR1 reads SNHLY; CDR2 reads FYNNEI. This CDR3 is built from 14 residues. The germline V and J ends were trimmed by 10 bases and 1 base, with 16 bases remaining between them. The CDR3 spells CATLRGYANTEAFF. The CDR3 coding sequence is TGTGCCACGTTACGGGGTTACGCGAACACTGAAGCTTTCTTT.

This clonotype has a count of ten or more. J is TRBJ2-3 and V is TRBV7-9, with 7 bases that match TRBD1. The CDR3 runs to 16 residues. Germline V gives CDR1 SEHNR, CDR2 FQNEAQ (reference sequence). V trimming: 2 bases; J trimming: 4 bases; junction bases outside the gene matches: 9. CDR3 protein: CASSLSLNRGSDTQYF. CDR3 in DNA: TGTGCCAGCAGCTTATCCCTTAACAGGGGCTCAGATACGCAGTATTTT.

The rearrangement uses TRBV7-6 and TRBJ2-5; D is uncertain. V was cut by 7 bases and J by 1 base, with 7 bases left in between. This CDR3 has 12 residues. Germline CDR1 is SGHVS and CDR2 is FNYEAQ. The DNA for the CDR3 is TGTGCCAGCACCCCTCCCCAAGAGACCCAGTACTTC. Protein sequence: CASTPPQETQYF. The entire variable domain, with the rest obtained from reference TRBV7-6 and TRBJ2-5, is as follows: GAGVSQSPRYKVTKRGQDVALRCDPISGHVSLYWYRQALGQGPEFLTYFNYEAQQDKSGLPNDRFSAERPEGSISTLTIQRTEQRDSAMYRCASTPPQETQYFGPGTRLLVL.

The table lists this clonotype with many counts. The gene calls are TRBV20-1 and TRBJ2-3; unclear D gene. Trimming removed 3 bases at V and 0 bases at J, with 22 bases between. This CDR3 is 18 amino acids long. Germline assignment: CDR1 DFQATT and CDR2 SNEGSKA (reference sequence). CDR3 amino acids: CSARVSDSGLASTDTQYF. The CDR3, as DNA: TGCAGTGCTAGGGTTTCGGATTCCGGATTAGCTAGCACAGATACGCAGTATTTT.

This clonotype showed up many times. The V call is TRBV7-9, the J call TRBJ2-1, with a weak D call TRBD2 (6 bases). CDR1 and CDR2 (germline): SEHNR, FQNEAQ (reference sequence). The CDR3 spans 12 residues. The ends were cut back, 1 base at V and 13 bases at J, with 11 bases in the middle. The CDR3 spells CASSLDFGGQFF. DNA of the CDR3: TGTGCCAGCAGCTTAGACTTCGGGGGTCAGTTCTTC.

This clonotype was observed a few times. J is TRBJ1-5 and V is TRBV20-1, with D perhaps matching TRBD1 (5 bases). The CDR3 is 12 residues long. CDR1 and CDR2 (germline): DFQATT, SNEGSKA (reference sequence). The V and J ends lost 3 bases and 6 bases respectively, with 9 bases between them. In nucleotides, the CDR3 is TGCAGTGCTAGGCGTAGGGGTCAGCCCCAGCATTTT. Translated, it gives CSARRRGQPQHF.

This clonotype occurred a few times. V usage is TRBV6-5 and J usage is TRBJ2-6; D not resolved. Germline lookup yields CDR1 MNHEY and CDR2 SVGAGI. The ends were cut back, 6 bases at V and 0 bases at J, with 12 bases in the middle. CDR3 size: 16 residues. The CDR3 DNA reads as TGTGCCAGCAGACCGACTGGTCGCTCTGGGGCCAACGTCCTGACTTTC. Translated, it gives CASRPTGRSGANVLTF.

This clonotype was picked up many times. In DNA, the CDR3 is TGCAGTGCTCTAGGGCGGGACAGGGGGCGAAACTATGGCTACACCTTC. It codes for CSALGRDRGRNYGYTF. The chain carries TRBV20-1 and TRBJ1-2, with TRBD1 identical over 12 bases. After removal of 5 bases from V and 2 bases from J, the junction contained 9 bases not matched to a gene. The CDR3 loop spans 16 amino acids. Germline assignment: CDR1 DFQATT and CDR2 SNEGSKA (reference sequence).

V usage is TRBV9 and J usage is TRBJ1-6; tentatively, D is TRBD1 (6 bases). V dropped 0 bases and J dropped 5 bases, with 12 bases sitting between them. Per the germline V gene, CDR1 is SGDLS and CDR2 is YYNGEE. This CDR3 is built from 16 residues. CDR3 nucleotide sequence: TGTGCCAGCAGCGTAGATCCCCAGGGGCATAATTCACCCCTCCACTTT. Amino acids: CASSVDPQGHNSPLHF.

This clonotype has a handful of counts. The chain joins TRBV12-3 or TRBV12-4 to TRBJ1-2; unclear D gene. Trimming removed 2 bases from V and 5 bases from J, with 9 bases in between. The length of the CDR3 is 13 residues. This chain's CDR3 is CASSLSAPYGYTF. The CDR3 region has the DNA TGTGCCAGCAGTTTATCCGCCCCATATGGCTACACCTTC.